The 9 T cell receptor beta chains reported below all come from one sample, sequenced in a study of blood T cell repertoires in COVID-19. Clones were sequenced by immunoSEQ multiplex PCR, and TCRdb holds only the in-frame ones, with some missing. The sample carries about 290,000 clones, around 85% recorded once. The sample taken for sequencing was peripheral blood. These receptors all stem from a woman aged 45-59 years with active or convalescent COVID-19.

This clone was seen many times. This chain connects TRBV5-6 to TRBJ1-4; D is ambiguous. The V end was cut by 1 base, the J end by 8 bases, with 12 bases between. This CDR3 has 14 residues. CDR1 is SGHDT and CDR2 is YYEEEE in the germline V gene. CDR3 bases: TGTGCCAGCAGCTTGTGGGCGATCGAAGAAAAACTGTTTTTT. Residues: CASSLWAIEEKLFF.

The chain recombines TRBV27 with TRBJ2-7; TRBD2 matches at 9 bases. This CDR3 region has 15 residues. The germline V gene has CDR1 MNHEY and CDR2 SMNVEV (reference sequence). Unmatched junction bases numbered 8, after V lost 6 bases and J lost 2 bases. CDR3: CASRPMTSGTYEQYF. For the CDR3, the DNA is TGTGCCAGCAGACCGATGACTAGCGGTACCTACGAGCAGTACTTC.

DNA for the CDR3: TGTGCCAGTAGTATGGCGGGGATGTATAGCAATCAGCCCCAGCATTTT. Translated, it gives CASSMAGMYSNQPQHF. The chain carries TRBV19 and TRBJ1-5; D is undetermined. Germline lookup yields CDR1 LNHDA and CDR2 SQIVND (reference sequence). The CDR3 contains 16 residues. Trimming took 3 bases from V and 0 from J, leaving 12 bases between them.

This clone was recorded only once. The chain is built from TRBV2 and TRBJ1-5; 8 nucleotides align to TRBD1. CDR1 is SNHLY and CDR2 is FYNNEI in the germline V gene. V was pared by 5 bases and J by 6 bases, with 9 bases of the junction left unmatched. CDR3 size: 15 residues. CDR3 region: CASSPRGQRGQPQHF. Here the CDR3 DNA reads TGTGCCAGCAGTCCCAGGGGGCAAAGAGGTCAGCCCCAGCATTTT. Based on the CDR3 plus reference TRBV2 and TRBJ1-5, the full variable domain is EPEVTQTPSHQVTQMGQEVILRCVPISNHLYFYWYRQILGQKVEFLVSFYNNEISEKSEIFDDQFSVERPDGSNFTLKIRSTKLEDSAMYFCASSPRGQRGQPQHFGDGTRLSIL.

The chain links TRBV7-9 to TRBJ2-3, with TRBD2 matching over 13 bases. Germline assignment: CDR1 SEHNR and CDR2 FQNEAQ (reference sequence). With 8 bases clipped from V and 2 bases from J, the junction kept 10 bases outside the gene matches. The CDR3 is made up of 17 amino acids. For the CDR3, the DNA is TGTGCCAGCCGCCCCTGGGGACTAGCGGGGAACACAGATACGCAGTATTTT. Translating it yields CASRPWGLAGNTDTQYF. The whole variable domain, remainder taken from reference TRBV7-9 and TRBJ2-3, is DTGVSQNPRHKITKRGQNVTFRCDPISEHNRLYWYRQTLGQGPEFLTYFQNEAQLEKSRLLSDRFSAERPKGSFSTLEIQRTEQGDSAMYLCASRPWGLAGNTDTQYFGPGTRLTVL.

The genes are TRBV9 and TRBJ2-3; D may be TRBD2 (6 bases). CDR3 length: 19 residues. Looked up from germline, CDR1 is SGDLS and CDR2 is YYNGEE. V lost 0 bases and J lost 6, with 26 bases in between. CDR3: CASSVATQLAFTGPDTQYF. DNA of the CDR3: TGTGCCAGCAGCGTAGCTACCCAACTAGCCTTCACGGGGCCGGATACGCAGTATTTT.

V usage is TRBV28 and J usage is TRBJ1-4; 10 positions match TRBD1. The V gene's germline CDR1 is MDHEN and CDR2 SYDVKM. Germline trimming cut 4 bases from V and 6 bases from J; bases unmatched to any gene: 8. The CDR3 has 16 residues. CDR3 bases: TGTGCCAGCAGTTATTCACCGGGACAGGGGTATGAAAAACTGTTTTTT. It is translated as CASSYSPGQGYEKLFF.

V usage is TRBV5-1 and J usage is TRBJ1-5, with D tentatively TRBD1 (5 bases). The CDR3 has 14 amino acids. Between the trimmed V and J ends, which lost 2 bases and 4 bases, there was a span of 10 bases. Germline CDR1 is SGHRS and CDR2 is YFSETQ. The chain's CDR3 is CASSFDSLNQPQHF. In nucleotides, the CDR3 is TGCGCCAGCAGCTTCGACAGCCTAAATCAGCCCCAGCATTTT.

The chain employs TRBV7-9 and TRBJ2-2, with 7 bases that match TRBD2. There are 16 residues in the CDR3. Germline-derived CDR1 and CDR2 are SEHNR and FQNEAQ (reference sequence). V dropped 3 bases and J dropped 5; count of bases not matched to a gene: 9. The CDR3 loop reads CASSLAGTTRTGELFF. In DNA, the CDR3 is TGTGCCAGCAGCTTGGCCGGGACTACCAGAACCGGGGAGCTGTTTTTT.